The present TCR beta chain was sequenced within a study of cytomegalovirus exposure and HLA in healthy donors. Study-level results: Previous analysis showed most TCR beta V segments were productive about 90% or about 30% of the time.

Concerning this clone itself: The antigen is not known.

The V and J ends lost 2 bases and 4 bases, in that order; junction bases with no gene match: 8. The CDR3 spans 16 residues. From germline, CDR1 is MNHEY and CDR2 SVGAGI. PCR was performed using 60 Vbeta and 13 Jbeta primers. Generated by immunoSEQ multiplex PCR, the TCRdb table keeps only in-frame clones and is missing some. The sample data list roughly 34,000 clones. The sequence derives from a man aged 40-49 years in good health and CMV-seronegative. This rearrangement joins TRBV6-5 to TRBJ1-1; the match to TRBD1 covers 9 bases. The source material was PBMCs. In DNA form, the CDR3 reads TGTGCCAGCAGTTACACTACAGGGGGCGTCATCACTGAAGCTTTCTTT. Amino acid sequence: CASSYTTGGVITEAFF.